The 28 T cell receptor beta chains reported below all come from one sample, sequenced in a study of Graves' ophthalmopathy and Graves' hyperthyroidism. RNA transcripts yielded amplified TCR beta CDR3 regions. HTBI-primed RT-PCR formed the first round, and a multiplex PCR formed the second. MiXCR, applied by TCRdb to the multiplex PCR reads, yields one record per CDR3 protein. This repertoire shows around 400,000 distinct CDR3 sequences, under 25% found once; its top ten account for more than 2.5%. The sequenced sample was peripheral blood. These receptors originate from a woman aged 18-29 years with stable Graves' hyperthyroidism.

This clonotype came up many times. J is TRBJ2-5 and V is TRBV6-4; D is ambiguous. V was shortened by 10 bases and J by 5 bases, with 23 bases between the two germline ends. The germline V gene encodes CDR1 MRHNA and CDR2 SNTAGT. The CDR3 covers 15 residues. In DNA form, the CDR3 reads TGTGCCAACCTTATAGTTCGCGCAGCTCGGGAGACCCAGTACTTC. Residues: CANLIVRAARETQYF.

V gene TRBV5-5 combines with J gene TRBJ1-1; no clear D gene. With 5 bases removed from V and 3 bases from J, the gap between germline ends came to 14 bases. The germline gives CDR1 SGHKS, CDR2 YYEKEE (reference sequence). This CDR3 spans 14 amino acids. CDR3 nucleotides: TGTGCCAGCAGTTCAACGCCACGGGACACTGAAGCTTTCTTT. It yields the protein CASSSTPRDTEAFF.

This clonotype has at least ten counts. J is TRBJ1-5 and V is TRBV5-1, with 7 nucleotides matching TRBD1. CDR3 length equals 14 residues. From germline, CDR1 is SGHRS and CDR2 YFSETQ. V trimming: 4 bases; J trimming: 5 bases; junction bases outside the gene matches: 6. The CDR3 region is CASSPGTVDQPQHF. DNA of the CDR3: TGCGCCAGCAGCCCGGGGACAGTAGATCAGCCCCAGCATTTT.

This clonotype was seen ten or more times. The V and J genes are TRBV7-3 and TRBJ2-2; TRBD2 matches at 9 bases. CDR3 length: 15 amino acids. J lost 3 bases, V lost 4 bases, and 3 bases had no gene match. CDR1 SGHTA and CDR2 FQGTGA come from the germline V gene. The CDR3 DNA reads as TGTGCCAGCAGCTCACTAGCGGGTCACACCGGGGAGCTGTTTTTT. This sequence encodes CASSSLAGHTGELFF.

The table lists this clonotype with many counts. This chain joins TRBV18 and TRBJ1-1; TRBD1 aligns across 8 bases. V dropped 3 bases and J dropped 6; count of bases not matched to a gene: 3. Germline V CDR1 and CDR2: KGHSH, LQKENI. The CDR3 length is 13 residues. CDR3 amino acids: CASSPAGGSEAFF. The CDR3 DNA reads TGTGCCAGCTCACCCGCAGGGGGCTCTGAAGCTTTCTTT.

In this sample, this clonotype turned up many times. CDR3 sequence reads: CSAGDRGLDEQYF. Here the CDR3 DNA reads TGCAGTGCTGGGGACAGGGGACTCGACGAGCAGTACTTC. The chain has TRBV20-1 and TRBJ2-7; the match to TRBD1 covers 10 bases. V shed 5 bases, J shed 5 bases, and the junction held 6 bases outside the gene matches. CDR3 length equals 13 residues. CDR1 and CDR2 (germline): DFQATT, SNEGSKA (reference sequence).

In its sample, this clonotype was seen many times. The gene calls are TRBV6-1 and TRBJ2-7; D is perhaps TRBD1 or TRBD2 (5 bases each). Germline assignment: CDR1 MNHNS and CDR2 SASEGT. The CDR3 spans 16 residues. The germline V and J ends were trimmed by 7 bases and 2 bases, with 21 bases remaining between them. CDR3 loop: CASIPGFGDGAYEQYF. CDR3 bases: TGTGCCAGCATCCCGGGGTTTGGGGACGGCGCCTACGAGCAGTACTTC.

There are many counts of this clonotype. The rearrangement links TRBV2 to TRBJ1-5; 8 bases match TRBD1. J gave up 2 bases and V 6 bases, and 6 bases lay outside the gene matches. Germline CDR1 is SNHLY and CDR2 is FYNNEI. The CDR3 runs 15 residues. CDR3: CASSVDRVGNQPQHF. CDR3 DNA sequence: TGTGCCAGCAGCGTGGACAGGGTTGGCAATCAGCCCCAGCATTTT.

This clonotype was counted only a few times. The chain carries TRBV30 and TRBJ2-7; no definite D call. Trimming shortened V by 1 base and J by 2 bases, and 9 bases separated the two germline ends. Germline V gene sequence: CDR1 GTSNPN, CDR2 SVGIG (reference sequence). CDR3 length: 13 amino acids. In DNA form, the CDR3 reads TGTGCCTGGAGTGACGGCCCTCCCTACGAGCAGTACTTC. It encodes CAWSDGPPYEQYF.

The chain links TRBV5-6 to TRBJ2-7; 9 bases align to TRBD1. In germline, CDR1 is SGHDT, CDR2 YYEEEE. This CDR3 region has 14 residues. V gave up 2 bases and J gave up 5 bases; unmatched junction bases: 5. This chain's CDR3 is CASSFGTGSNEQYF. The CDR3, as DNA: TGTGCCAGCAGCTTCGGGACAGGGTCCAACGAGCAGTACTTC.

This clonotype was seen repeatedly, ten times or more. The chain recombines TRBV5-1 with TRBJ2-7; TRBD2 matches 11 bases. The V gene end was trimmed by 3 bases and the J gene end by 5 bases; junction bases not matched to a gene: 7. The germline gives CDR1 SGHRS, CDR2 YFSETQ. The CDR3 is 15 amino acids. CDR3 in amino acids: CASSSIAGGIDEQYF. The CDR3 nucleotides read TGCGCCAGCAGCTCCATAGCGGGAGGGATTGACGAGCAGTACTTC.

The chain recombines TRBV25-1 with TRBJ1-1; possible D gene TRBD1, 5 bases. From germline, CDR1 is MGHDK and CDR2 SYGVNS. There are 15 residues in the CDR3. Between the trimmed V and J ends, which lost 5 bases and 7 bases, there was a span of 20 bases. This CDR3 reads CASSYPFVYGGEAFF. The DNA for the CDR3 is TGTGCCAGCAGTTACCCTTTCGTATATGGGGGTGAAGCTTTCTTT. The complete variable domain, with remaining parts taken from reference TRBV25-1 and TRBJ1-1, reads EADIYQTPRYLVIGTGKKITLECSQTMGHDKMYWYQQDPGMELHLIHYSYGVNSTEKGDLSSESTVSRIRTEHFPLTLESARPSHTSQYLCASSYPFVYGGEAFFGQGTRLTVV.

Many counts were recorded for this clonotype. This chain links TRBV24-1 with TRBJ1-1, with D possibly being TRBD1 (6 bases). Per germline, CDR1 KGHDR and CDR2 SFDVKD. V gave up 3 bases and J gave up 5 bases, with 12 bases separating them. This CDR3 is 14 amino acids long. The CDR3 DNA sequence: TGTGCCACCAGTGATCCGCGAAGGGGGACTGAAGCTTTCTTT. Amino acid sequence: CATSDPRRGTEAFF.

V is TRBV29-1 and J is TRBJ2-5; the match to TRBD1 covers 9 bases. CDR1 is SQVTM, CDR2 ANQGSEA, per germline. This CDR3 comprises 13 residues. J gave up 2 bases and V 5 bases, and 3 bases lay outside the gene matches. The CDR3 DNA reads TGCAGCGTTAAGACAGGGGGACAAGAGACCCAGTACTTC. It encodes CSVKTGGQETQYF.

This clonotype showed up just a few times. The V and J genes are TRBV6-1 and TRBJ1-1; D uncertain. Germline CDR1 reads MNHNS; CDR2 reads SASEGT. V was cut by 6 bases and J by 4 bases, with 15 bases left in between. The CDR3 sequence is 14 residues long. CDR3 in DNA: TGTGCCAGCAGGCCCCTGGAGCTCGGCACTGAAGCTTTCTTT. Its translation: CASRPLELGTEAFF.

Ten or more counts support this clonotype. The chain joins TRBV18 to TRBJ1-5; D might be TRBD1 (5 bases). Trimming cost V 5 bases and J 5 bases, with 13 bases left between them. Germline V CDR1 and CDR2: KGHSH, LQKENI. This CDR3 has 14 amino acids. Written as DNA, the CDR3 is TGTGCCAGCTCAAAAGGCTTGGGGGATCAGCCCCAGCATTTT. Translated: CASSKGLGDQPQHF.

The chain links TRBV29-1 to TRBJ2-7, with 8 bases identical to TRBD1. With V trimmed by 6 bases and J by 5 bases, 6 bases remained unmatched. Per germline, CDR1 SQVTM and CDR2 ANQGSEA. CDR3 length: 12 residues. The CDR3 spells CSVDRGGDEQYF. CDR3 nucleotide sequence: TGCAGCGTCGACAGGGGTGGGGACGAGCAGTACTTC.

This clonotype has ten or more counts. The V and J genes are TRBV6-2 or TRBV6-3 and TRBJ2-6; no clear D gene. The CDR3 loop spans 14 amino acids. V was cut by 5 bases and J by 5 bases, with 10 bases left in between. The germline V gene encodes CDR1 MNHEY and CDR2 SVGEGT. DNA of the CDR3: TGTGCCAGCAGTCAACTCTTCTGGGCCAACGTCCTGACTTTC. Its protein is CASSQLFWANVLTF.

This clonotype has a handful of counts. The chain links TRBV4-3 to TRBJ1-2, with TRBD1 as a possible D gene (6 bases). The V end lost 0 bases, the J end lost 8 bases, and 16 bases lay between the germline ends. Germline V lookup: CDR1 LGHNA, CDR2 YSLEER. The CDR3 is 15 residues long. Here the CDR3 DNA reads TGCGCCAGCAGCCAAGATTCAGGGGAACTATCCGGCTACACCTTC. Amino acids: CASSQDSGELSGYTF.

This clonotype showed up many times. The rearrangement joins TRBV11-1 to TRBJ2-7, with 8 bases that match TRBD2. V lost 4 bases, J lost 1 base, and 9 bases stayed unmatched. The CDR3 is made up of 16 amino acids. CDR1 and CDR2 (germline): SGHAT, FQDESV (reference sequence). The CDR3 sequence: CASSSLSGSSSYEQYF. The DNA of the CDR3 is TGTGCCAGCAGCTCTTTAAGCGGGAGTAGTTCCTACGAGCAGTACTTC.

The chain links TRBV6-4 to TRBJ2-2; D is unclear. The CDR3 spans 13 residues. V shed 2 bases and J shed 5 bases, with 6 bases lying between them. Germline V gene data show CDR1 as MRHNA and CDR2 as SNTAGT. CDR3 sequence reads: CASSDGVTGELFF. CDR3 sequence (DNA): TGTGCCAGCAGTGACGGTGTGACCGGGGAGCTGTTTTTT.

This clonotype was counted a few times. The gene calls are TRBV18 and TRBJ1-5; no clear D. Trimming took off 0 bases at V and 1 base at J, with 10 bases between the two ends. The germline V gene has CDR1 KGHSH and CDR2 LQKENI. The CDR3 sequence is 16 residues long. CDR3 bases: TGTGCCAGCTCACCACCCCCCCAGGTGAGCAATCAGCCCCAGCATTTT. Amino acid sequence: CASSPPPQVSNQPQHF.

The V and J genes are TRBV6-4 and TRBJ1-2, with no clear D. CDR1 MRHNA and CDR2 SNTAGT come from the germline V gene. The CDR3 is 15 amino acids. Deletions cut 7 bases from V and 5 bases from J, with 20 bases between. The CDR3 nucleotides are TGTGCCAGCAAGTTTAACTCCGGGAGTGCGTATGGCTACACCTTC. Translating gives CASKFNSGSAYGYTF.

This clonotype was counted ten times or more. This may come from a read error, since a much larger clone is one base off. The chain uses TRBV20-1 and TRBJ1-2; 8 nucleotides agree with TRBD1. CDR1 DFQATT and CDR2 SNEGSKA come from the germline V gene (reference sequence). This CDR3 comprises 14 residues. The CDR3 spells CGARGDRGNYGYTF. DNA of the CDR3: TGCGGTGCTAGAGGAGACAGGGGTAACTATGGCTACACCTTC.

This clonotype was observed many times. The chain has TRBV30 and TRBJ1-2; 7 bases line up with TRBD1. Germline V gene sequence: CDR1 GTSNPN, CDR2 SVGIG (reference sequence). CDR3 length: 15 amino acids. The J segment lost 6 bases and the V segment lost 1 base, leaving 11 bases of the junction unmatched. CDR3 amino acids: CAWSEGDYRGHGYTF. The DNA of the CDR3 is TGTGCCTGGAGTGAAGGGGACTACAGGGGCCATGGCTACACCTTC.

This clonotype was observed at least ten times. One junction end disagrees with the germline gene, perhaps due to a read error. This sequence joins TRBV9 and TRBJ2-4, with 8 nucleotides matching TRBD2. This CDR3 has 15 amino acids. Germline CDR1 SGDLS, CDR2 YYNGEE. The CDR3 sequence is CASSAGTRGRAIKYF. DNA for the CDR3: TGTGCCAGCAGCGCAGGGACTAGAGGACGGGCCATTAAGTACTTC.

This clonotype was counted ten times or more. This chain joins TRBV6-1 and TRBJ1-2; D remains ambiguous. The CDR3 is made up of 10 amino acids. V lost 8 bases and J lost 6, with 7 bases in between. Looked up from germline, CDR1 is MNHNS and CDR2 is SASEGT. The CDR3 DNA reads as TGTGCCAGCCGGGAGGATGGCTACACCTTC. Its protein product is CASREDGYTF.

This clonotype has at least ten counts. J is TRBJ2-6 and V is TRBV6-4, with D perhaps matching TRBD1 (6 bases). CDR3 length: 17 amino acids. From germline, CDR1 is MRHNA and CDR2 SNTAGT. V was pared by 6 bases and J by 0 bases, with 15 bases between. CDR3 nucleotides: TGTGCCAGCAGCAGACAGGTTTCAAGCTCTGGGGCCAACGTCCTGACTTTC. Translation: CASSRQVSSSGANVLTF.